This T cell receptor (beta chain) was observed in a study of beta chain features in type 1 diabetes. Study-level background: The patients were much like the healthy donors in age, gender and cell yields. Study-level findings and limits: Within each of all four CD4+ subsets, Type 1 diabetes patients had TCRB CDR3s that were moderately but significantly shorter. Across patients, naive, central memory and Treg TCRB repertoires exhibited apparently greater similarity than was observed across healthy donors.

This clone has more than one count but fewer than ten. Its antigen is currently unknown. This CDR3 spans 14 amino acids. Looked up from germline, CDR1 is ENHRY and CDR2 is SYGVKD. V shed 8 bases, J shed 1 base, and the junction held 6 bases outside the gene matches. cDNA synthesis used the whole RNA isolate, giving expressed TCRB sequences. Here immunoSEQ multiplex PCR was the method, and the copy in TCRdb shows in-frame clones only, minus some. The sample lists about 390,000 clones; roughly a tenth were seen once. CD4+ naive, central memory, regulatory and stem cell-like memory cells were sorted via CD45RO/CCR7/CD25/CD127/CD95/CD27.

The chain carries TRBV10-3 and TRBJ2-3, with 7 bases matching TRBD1. Sequencing was performed on central memory CD4+ T cells from blood. The receptor's source is a man aged 25 to 40 with type 1 diabetes. CDR3 DNA sequence: TGTGCCATCGGGGGACAGCTAGGCACAGATACGCAGTATTTT. Protein: CAIGGQLGTDTQYF.